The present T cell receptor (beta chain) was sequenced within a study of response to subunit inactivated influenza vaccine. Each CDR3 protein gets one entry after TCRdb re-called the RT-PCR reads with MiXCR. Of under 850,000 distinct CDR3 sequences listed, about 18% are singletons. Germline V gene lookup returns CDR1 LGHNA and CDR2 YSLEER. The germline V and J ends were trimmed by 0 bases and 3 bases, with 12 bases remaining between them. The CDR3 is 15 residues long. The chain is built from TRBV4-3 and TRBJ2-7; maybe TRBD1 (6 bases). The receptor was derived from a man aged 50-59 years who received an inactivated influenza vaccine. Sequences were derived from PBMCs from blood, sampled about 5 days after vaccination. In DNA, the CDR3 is TGCGCCAGCAGCCAAGAGGGCGGACAGCTCTACGAGCAGTACTTC. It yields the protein CASSQEGGQLYEQYF.